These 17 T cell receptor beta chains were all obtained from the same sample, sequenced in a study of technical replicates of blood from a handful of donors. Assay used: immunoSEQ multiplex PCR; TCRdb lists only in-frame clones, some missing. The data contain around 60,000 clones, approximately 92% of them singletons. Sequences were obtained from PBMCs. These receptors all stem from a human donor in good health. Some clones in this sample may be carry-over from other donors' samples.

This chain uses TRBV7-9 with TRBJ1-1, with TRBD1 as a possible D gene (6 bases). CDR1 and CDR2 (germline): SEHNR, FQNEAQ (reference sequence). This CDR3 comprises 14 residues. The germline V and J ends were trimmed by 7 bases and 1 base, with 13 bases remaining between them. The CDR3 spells CASKRGGENTEAFF. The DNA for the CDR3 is TGTGCCAGCAAAAGGGGGGGCGAGAACACTGAAGCTTTCTTT. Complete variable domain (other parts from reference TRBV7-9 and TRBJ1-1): DTGVSQNPRHKITKRGQNVTFRCDPISEHNRLYWYRQTLGQGPEFLTYFQNEAQLEKSRLLSDRFSAERPKGSFSTLEIQRTEQGDSAMYLCASKRGGENTEAFFGQGTRLTVV.

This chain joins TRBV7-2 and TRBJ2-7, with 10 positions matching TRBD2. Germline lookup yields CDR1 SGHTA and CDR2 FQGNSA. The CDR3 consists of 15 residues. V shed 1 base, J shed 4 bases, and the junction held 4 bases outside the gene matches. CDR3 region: CASSLVGTSAYEQYF. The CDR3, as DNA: TGTGCCAGCAGCTTAGTGGGGACTAGCGCATACGAGCAGTACTTC.

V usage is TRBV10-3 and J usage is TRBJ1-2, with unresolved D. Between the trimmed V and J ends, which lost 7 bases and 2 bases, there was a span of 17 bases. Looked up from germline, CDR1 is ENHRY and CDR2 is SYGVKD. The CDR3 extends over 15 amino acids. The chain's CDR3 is CAIIESLSTNYGYTF. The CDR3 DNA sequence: TGTGCCATCATAGAATCCCTCTCCACGAACTATGGCTACACCTTC.

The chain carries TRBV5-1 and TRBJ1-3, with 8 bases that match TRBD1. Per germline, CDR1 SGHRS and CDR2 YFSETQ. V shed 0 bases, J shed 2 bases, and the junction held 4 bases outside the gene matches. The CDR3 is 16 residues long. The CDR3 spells CASSLGQGAAGNTIYF. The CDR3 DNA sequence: TGCGCCAGCAGCTTGGGTCAGGGGGCTGCTGGAAACACCATATATTTT. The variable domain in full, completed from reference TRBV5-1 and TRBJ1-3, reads KAGVTQTPRYLIKTRGQQVTLSCSPISGHRSVSWYQQTPGQGLQFLFEYFSETQRNKGNFPGRFSGRQFSNSRSEMNVSTLELGDSALYLCASSLGQGAAGNTIYFGEGSWLTVV.

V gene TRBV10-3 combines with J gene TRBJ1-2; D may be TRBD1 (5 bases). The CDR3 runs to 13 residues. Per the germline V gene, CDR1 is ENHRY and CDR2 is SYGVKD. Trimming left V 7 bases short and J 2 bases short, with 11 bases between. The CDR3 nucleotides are TGTGCCATCACCCCGACAGAAAACTATGGCTACACCTTC. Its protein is CAITPTENYGYTF.

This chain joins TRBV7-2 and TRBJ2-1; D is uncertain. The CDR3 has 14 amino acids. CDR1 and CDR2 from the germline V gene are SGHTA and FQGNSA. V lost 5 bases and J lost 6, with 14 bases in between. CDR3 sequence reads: CASSPRLQANEQFF. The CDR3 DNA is TGTGCCAGCAGCCCCCGCCTTCAAGCCAATGAGCAGTTCTTC. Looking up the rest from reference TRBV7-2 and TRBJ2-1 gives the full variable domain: GAGVSQSPSNKVTEKGKDVELRCDPISGHTALYWYRQSLGQGLEFLIYFQGNSAPDKSGLPSDRFSAERTGGSVSTLTIQRTQQEDSAVYLCASSPRLQANEQFFGPGTRLTVL.

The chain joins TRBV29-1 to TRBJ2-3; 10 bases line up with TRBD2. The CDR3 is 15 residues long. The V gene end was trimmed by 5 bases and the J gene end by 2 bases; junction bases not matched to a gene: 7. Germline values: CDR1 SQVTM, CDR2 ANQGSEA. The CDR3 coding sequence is TGCAGCGTTACCCTAGCGGGGGAACCCACAGATACGCAGTATTTT. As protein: CSVTLAGEPTDTQYF.

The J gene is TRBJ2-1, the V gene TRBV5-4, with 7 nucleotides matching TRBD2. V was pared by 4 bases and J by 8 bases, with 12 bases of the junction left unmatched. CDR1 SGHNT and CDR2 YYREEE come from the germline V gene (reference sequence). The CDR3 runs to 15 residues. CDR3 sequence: CASSPGGTTFHEQFF. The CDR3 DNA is TGTGCCAGCAGCCCTGGCGGGACTACCTTCCATGAGCAGTTCTTC.

The CDR3 region is CASSEQASYEQYF. The CDR3 bases are TGTGCCAGCAGCGAACAGGCCTCCTACGAGCAGTACTTC. V gene TRBV9 combines with J gene TRBJ2-7; possible D gene TRBD1, 5 bases. From germline, CDR1 is SGDLS and CDR2 YYNGEE. Trimming removed 3 bases at V and 0 bases at J, with 7 bases between. CDR3 length: 13 amino acids. Looking up the rest from reference TRBV9 and TRBJ2-7 gives the full variable domain: DSGVTQTPKHLITATGQRVTLRCSPRSGDLSVYWYQQSLDQGLQFLIQYYNGEERAKGNILERFSAQQFPDLHSELNLSSLELGDSALYFCASSEQASYEQYFGPGTRLTVT.

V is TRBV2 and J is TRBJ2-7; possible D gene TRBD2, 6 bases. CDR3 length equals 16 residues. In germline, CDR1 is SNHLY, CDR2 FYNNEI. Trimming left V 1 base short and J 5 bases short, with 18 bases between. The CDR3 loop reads CASSEVGSLWGDEQYF. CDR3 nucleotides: TGTGCCAGCAGTGAAGTCGGCAGCTTATGGGGGGACGAGCAGTACTTC.

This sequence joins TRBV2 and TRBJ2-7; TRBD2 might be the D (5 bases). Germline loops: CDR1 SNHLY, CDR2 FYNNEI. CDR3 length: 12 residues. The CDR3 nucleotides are TGTGCTAGCCGGTTTAGCGCGAGGGAGCAGTACTTC. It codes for CASRFSAREQYF.

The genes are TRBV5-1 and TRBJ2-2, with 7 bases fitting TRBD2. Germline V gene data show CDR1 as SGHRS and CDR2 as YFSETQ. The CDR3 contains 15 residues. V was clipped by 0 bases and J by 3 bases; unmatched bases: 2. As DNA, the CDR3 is TGCGCCAGCAGCTTGGGGCTAGCGGACACCGGGGAGCTGTTTTTT. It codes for CASSLGLADTGELFF.

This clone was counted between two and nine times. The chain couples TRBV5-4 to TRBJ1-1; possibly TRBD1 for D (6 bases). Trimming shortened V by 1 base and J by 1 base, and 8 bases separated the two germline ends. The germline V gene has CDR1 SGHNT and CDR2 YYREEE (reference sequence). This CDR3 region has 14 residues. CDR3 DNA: TGTGCCAGCAGCTTGACAGGGCGGAACACTGAAGCTTTCTTT. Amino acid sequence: CASSLTGRNTEAFF.

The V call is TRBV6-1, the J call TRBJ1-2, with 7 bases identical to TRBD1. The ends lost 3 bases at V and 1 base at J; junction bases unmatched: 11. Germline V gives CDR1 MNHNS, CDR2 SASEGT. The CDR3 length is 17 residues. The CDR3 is CASSEFTGALGNYGYTF. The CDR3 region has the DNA TGTGCCAGCAGTGAGTTCACAGGGGCGCTAGGTAACTATGGCTACACCTTC.

This CDR3 reads CASSEGQGVRDTQYF. The CDR3 region has the DNA TGTGCCAGCAGTGAAGGACAGGGGGTGAGAGATACGCAGTATTTT. This rearrangement joins TRBV2 to TRBJ2-3; TRBD1 agrees at 9 bases. J was trimmed by 5 bases and V by 1 base; bases with no gene match: 4. The CDR3 runs 15 residues. Germline assignment: CDR1 SNHLY and CDR2 FYNNEI.

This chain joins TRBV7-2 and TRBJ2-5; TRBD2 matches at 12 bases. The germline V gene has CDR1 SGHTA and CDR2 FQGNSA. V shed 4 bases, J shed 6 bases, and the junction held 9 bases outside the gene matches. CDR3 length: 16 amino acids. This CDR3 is CASSSPTSGGLKTQYF. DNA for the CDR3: TGTGCCAGCAGCTCACCGACTAGCGGGGGTTTAAAGACCCAGTACTTC.

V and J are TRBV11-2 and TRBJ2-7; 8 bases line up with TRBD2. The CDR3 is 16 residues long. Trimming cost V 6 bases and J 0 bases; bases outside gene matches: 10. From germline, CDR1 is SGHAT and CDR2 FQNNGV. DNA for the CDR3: TGTGCCAGCAGACAGTCACGCGGGAGGCTCTCCTACGAGCAGTACTTC. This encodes CASRQSRGRLSYEQYF.